This T cell receptor beta chain was profiled in a study of yellow fever vaccine responses in identical twins. Regarding the study as a whole: After vaccination, twins' T cell response reportedly seemed partly convergent, partly personalized.

TCRdb re-derived calls from the RT-PCR reads in MiXCR, one entry per CDR3 protein. The table includes roughly 15,000 distinct CDR3 sequences, approximately 84% detected once. Turning to this clonotype: Its antigen is not identified.

Trimming took 6 bases from V and 9 from J; bases not matched to a gene: 11. The CDR3 runs 15 residues. In germline, CDR1 is SNHLY, CDR2 FYNNEI. Source: T cells from blood (PBMCs), unsorted or a sorted subset (not recorded which), taken before or after yellow fever vaccination (not recorded which). This TCR was recovered from a young woman who received the yellow fever vaccine. V usage is TRBV2 and J usage is TRBJ2-1; 10 bases map to TRBD2. Here the CDR3 DNA reads TGTGCCAGCAGGTCTCTGATAGCGGGAGGAAGTGAGCAGTTCTTC. Protein sequence: CASRSLIAGGSEQFF.